These 10 T cell receptor beta chains share one sample of origin, sequenced in a study of T cell repertoires in cytomegalovirus infection. TCRdb used MiXCR to reprocess the reads, holding one entry per CDR3 protein. The top ten hold about 81% of the sample, which has roughly 120,000 distinct CDR3 sequences, under 30% seen once. These receptors' antigens are unknown. The input for sequencing was CD8+ T cells from cultured PBMCs, taken from culture after CMV antigen stimulation. The receptors derive from a human donor in good health (CMV status not recorded). Some clones in this sample may be carry-over from other donors' samples.

This clonotype was counted only a few times. The chain uses TRBV6-2 or TRBV6-3 and TRBJ2-4, with 9 bases fitting TRBD2. The germline V gene has CDR1 MNHEY and CDR2 SVGEGT. The V and J ends lost 2 bases and 2 bases, in that order; junction bases with no gene match: 19. The CDR3 is made up of 21 amino acids. As DNA, the CDR3 is TGTGCCAGCAGTTACCCGACCGATTGGGGCGGGGGGGCCGCAACCAAAAACATTCAGTACTTC. This encodes CASSYPTDWGGGAATKNIQYF.

This clonotype was picked up a small number of times. This sequence joins TRBV4-1 and TRBJ2-1; 8 bases align to TRBD1. V was pared by 3 bases and J by 6 bases, with 4 bases of the junction left unmatched. Germline loops: CDR1 MGHRA, CDR2 YSYEKL. There are 14 residues in the CDR3. The CDR3 is CASSHGQGSNEQFF. CDR3 in DNA: TGCGCCAGCAGCCATGGACAGGGTTCCAATGAGCAGTTCTTC.

This rearrangement joins TRBV7-9 to TRBJ1-1; TRBD1 is a possible D gene (5 bases). The CDR3 has 11 amino acids. V was trimmed by 5 bases and J by 10 bases, leaving 11 bases between them. Looked up from germline, CDR1 is SEHNR and CDR2 is FQNEAQ (reference sequence). CDR3 sequence: CASSPSGGAFF. As DNA, the CDR3 is TGTGCCAGCAGCCCCTCCGGGGGAGCTTTCTTT.

The gene calls are TRBV2 and TRBJ2-1, with 12 positions matching TRBD2. The CDR3 is 15 amino acids. The ends lost 5 bases at V and 8 bases at J; junction bases unmatched: 7. Germline V CDR1 and CDR2: SNHLY, FYNNEI. CDR3 nucleotide sequence: TGTGCCAGCAGTTCGACTAGCGGGGGAGTCGATGAGCAGTTCTTC. Protein: CASSSTSGGVDEQFF.

This clonotype was counted a few times. V usage is TRBV7-6 and J usage is TRBJ2-1; D is unresolved. The V end was cut by 7 bases, the J end by 0 bases, with 10 bases between. CDR1 is SGHVS and CDR2 is FNYEAQ in the germline V gene. The CDR3 runs 14 residues. The CDR3 is CASNEANSYNEQFF. As DNA, the CDR3 is TGTGCCAGCAATGAGGCGAACTCCTACAATGAGCAGTTCTTC. The variable domain in full, completed from reference TRBV7-6 and TRBJ2-1, reads GAGVSQSPRYKVTKRGQDVALRCDPISGHVSLYWYRQALGQGPEFLTYFNYEAQQDKSGLPNDRFSAERPEGSISTLTIQRTEQRDSAMYRCASNEANSYNEQFFGPGTRLTVL.

The CDR3 loop reads CASSFGKGPGNTEAFF. The CDR3, as DNA: TGTGCCAGCAGTTTTGGGAAGGGACCTGGGAACACTGAAGCTTTCTTT. The rearrangement joins TRBV28 to TRBJ1-1; D is perhaps TRBD1 (5 bases). The CDR3 extends over 16 amino acids. V was cut by 3 bases and J by 1 base, with 15 bases left in between. From germline, CDR1 is MDHEN and CDR2 SYDVKM. The full variable domain, its missing parts supplied by reference TRBV28 and TRBJ1-1, is DVKVTQSSRYLVKRTGEKVFLECVQDMDHENMFWYRQDPGLGLRLIYFSYDVKMKEKGDIPEGYSVSREKKERFSLILESASTNQTSMYLCASSFGKGPGNTEAFFGQGTRLTVV.

This clonotype came up many times. J is TRBJ2-5 and V is TRBV12-3 or TRBV12-4, with 8 bases that match TRBD1. V trimming: 2 bases; J trimming: 4 bases; junction bases outside the gene matches: 9. The CDR3 spans 16 residues. The CDR3 nucleotides are TGTGCCAGCAGTTTAAACCCAGCAGGACAGGGAGAGACCCAGTACTTC. It encodes CASSLNPAGQGETQYF.

The chain combines TRBV4-1 with TRBJ1-1; D uncertain. Trimming took 6 bases from V and 3 from J, leaving 17 bases between them. This CDR3 region has 15 residues. Germline V CDR1 and CDR2: MGHRA, YSYEKL. This CDR3 reads CASRKVGNGDTEAFF. The CDR3 coding sequence is TGCGCCAGCAGGAAGGTCGGGAATGGGGACACTGAAGCTTTCTTT.

V and J are TRBV5-3 and TRBJ2-7; D is uncertain. TRBV5-3 has ORF status, its function being uncertain. V was shortened by 8 bases and J by 3 bases, with 15 bases between the two germline ends. The CDR3 sequence is 13 residues long. The CDR3 protein is CASSVRANYEQYF. In DNA, the CDR3 is TGTGCCAGCAGCGTCCGGGCCAACTACGAGCAGTACTTC.

V gene TRBV7-8 combines with J gene TRBJ2-2; the D gene is possibly TRBD1 (5 bases). The V end lost 8 bases, the J end lost 3 bases, and 10 bases lay between the germline ends. The germline V gene encodes CDR1 SGHVS and CDR2 FQNEAQ. The CDR3 consists of 13 residues. The CDR3: CASAQGYTGELFF. The CDR3 region has the DNA TGTGCCAGCGCCCAGGGCTACACCGGGGAGCTGTTTTTT. The full variable domain, in which reference TRBV7-8 and TRBJ2-2 provide the parts outside the CDR3, is GAGVSQSPRYKVAKRGQDVALRCDPISGHVSLFWYQQALGQGPEFLTYFQNEAQLDKSGLPSDRFFAERPEGSVSTLKIQRTQQEDSAVYLCASAQGYTGELFFGEGSRLTVL.